These 10 T cell receptor beta chains share one sample of origin, sequenced in a study of naive and memory T cell subsets. Study-wide findings and caveats: Especially in CD8 cells, naive repertoires contained a few larger clonotypes, possibly CD45RA-re-expressing memory cells.

For these receptors, no antigen is known. Two oligonucleotides, mixed equimolar, formed the beta constant-region primer covering TRBC1 and TRBC2. The ligated cDNA underwent four PCR rounds using SP2 and nested alpha and beta constant-region primers. MiXCR, run by TCRdb on the UMI-ligation and nested PCR reads, gives a single entry per CDR3 protein. The table includes 150,000 or so distinct CDR3 sequences, roughly 20% detected once. Sequencing input: naive CD4+ T cells from blood. The receptors stem from a human donor in good health.

This clonotype was seen more than once but under ten times. The genes are TRBV20-1 and TRBJ1-5, with TRBD1 matching 7 bases. The length of the CDR3 is 14 residues. Germline lookup yields CDR1 DFQATT and CDR2 SNEGSKA (reference sequence). The J segment lost 3 bases and the V segment lost 5 bases, leaving 7 bases of the junction unmatched. CDR3 sequence (DNA): TGCAGTGCTGAACAGGGACAGCACAATCAGCCCCAGCATTTT. This translates into CSAEQGQHNQPQHF.

This clonotype was recorded a few times. This sequence joins TRBV10-3 and TRBJ2-3; the D gene is possibly TRBD1 (6 bases). The CDR3 length is 17 residues. CDR1 and CDR2 from the germline V gene are ENHRY and SYGVKD. V was shortened by 5 bases and J by 1 base, with 19 bases between the two germline ends. CDR3 DNA sequence: TGTGCCATCAGTAGGGGGACCGATCGTGTGGGCACAGATACGCAGTATTTT. Protein: CAISRGTDRVGTDTQYF.

This clonotype appeared a few times. V is TRBV7-9 and J is TRBJ2-1, with a weak D call TRBD2 (6 bases). The V end was cut by 2 bases, the J end by 8 bases, with 19 bases between. The V gene's germline CDR1 is SEHNR and CDR2 FQNEAQ (reference sequence). This CDR3 is built from 16 residues. CDR3 sequence reads: CASSLREAGRRDEQFF. Here the CDR3 DNA reads TGTGCCAGCAGCTTAAGGGAGGCGGGCCGAAGAGATGAGCAGTTCTTC.

This clonotype was observed many times. Written as DNA, the CDR3 is TGTGCCAGCAGCCTCGGAGTCGGCACAGATACGCAGTATTTT. As protein: CASSLGVGTDTQYF. The V gene is TRBV7-3, the J gene TRBJ2-3; unclear D gene. The CDR3 contains 14 residues. Trimming left V 5 bases short and J 1 base short, with 10 bases between. Germline-derived CDR1 and CDR2 are SGHTA and FQGTGA.

In this sample, this clonotype turned up a few times. This chain joins TRBV9 and TRBJ2-3, with 7 bases lining up with TRBD1. After removal of 4 bases from V and 5 bases from J, the junction contained 10 bases not matched to a gene. The CDR3 spans 15 residues. Germline CDR1 is SGDLS and CDR2 is YYNGEE. The CDR3 nucleotides are TGTGCCAGCAGCCCCTCGACAGGGCTGGTAGATACGCAGTATTTT. It is translated as CASSPSTGLVDTQYF. The variable domain in full, with the rest retrieved from reference TRBV9 and TRBJ2-3, is DSGVTQTPKHLITATGQRVTLRCSPRSGDLSVYWYQQSLDQGLQFLIQYYNGEERAKGNILERFSAQQFPDLHSELNLSSLELGDSALYFCASSPSTGLVDTQYFGPGTRLTVL.

This clonotype was observed a handful of times. This chain links TRBV18 with TRBJ2-1; D remains ambiguous. The CDR3 loop spans 15 amino acids. Deletions cut 3 bases from V and 4 bases from J, with 13 bases between. The germline V gene has CDR1 KGHSH and CDR2 LQKENI. The CDR3 DNA sequence: TGTGCCAGCTCACCTCTGCTCTTAGGGTACAATGAGCAGTTCTTC. Amino acids: CASSPLLLGYNEQFF. Based on the CDR3 plus reference TRBV18 and TRBJ2-1, the full variable domain is NAGVMQNPRHLVRRRGQEARLRCSPMKGHSHVYWYRQLPEEGLKFMVYLQKENIIDESGMPKERFSAEFPKEGPSILRIQQVVRGDSAAYFCASSPLLLGYNEQFFGPGTRLTVL.

This clonotype came up many times. V usage is TRBV28 and J usage is TRBJ2-7; tentative D call: TRBD2 (6 bases). Trimming pared 4 bases from V and 2 bases from J, leaving 12 bases between. Germline V gene sequence: CDR1 MDHEN, CDR2 SYDVKM. This CDR3 has 14 residues. CDR3 bases: TGTGCCAGCAGTTCTCCTGGAGGGACCTACGAGCAGTACTTC. Encoded protein: CASSSPGGTYEQYF.

This clonotype was observed a few times. The chain joins TRBV28 to TRBJ1-1; weak D call: TRBD1 (5 bases). CDR1 MDHEN and CDR2 SYDVKM come from the germline V gene. The CDR3 is 14 residues long. V was pared by 2 bases and J by 4 bases, with 11 bases between. CDR3 region: CASSLQGRSTEAFF. The CDR3 DNA sequence: TGTGCCAGCAGTTTACAGGGACGTTCCACTGAAGCTTTCTTT. Full variable domain (remainder filled in from reference TRBV28 and TRBJ1-1): DVKVTQSSRYLVKRTGEKVFLECVQDMDHENMFWYRQDPGLGLRLIYFSYDVKMKEKGDIPEGYSVSREKKERFSLILESASTNQTSMYLCASSLQGRSTEAFFGQGTRLTVV.

The CDR3 sequence: CASALGRAADRQYF. The CDR3 DNA sequence: TGTGCCAGCGCTCTTGGGCGGGCGGCGGATCGGCAGTACTTC. J is TRBJ2-7 and V is TRBV28, with D perhaps matching TRBD2 (5 bases). V was shortened by 8 bases and J by 9 bases, with 23 bases between the two germline ends. Germline V lookup: CDR1 MDHEN, CDR2 SYDVKM. The CDR3 consists of 14 residues. The variable domain in full, completed from reference TRBV28 and TRBJ2-7, reads DVKVTQSSRYLVKRTGEKVFLECVQDMDHENMFWYRQDPGLGLRLIYFSYDVKMKEKGDIPEGYSVSREKKERFSLILESASTNQTSMYLCASALGRAADRQYFGPGTRLTVT.

As to this clonotype: Sequence at one end of the junction differs from germline and may be a read error. V usage is TRBV28 and J usage is TRBJ1-3; weak D call: TRBD1 (5 bases). The CDR3 totals 14 residues. Germline values: CDR1 MDHEN, CDR2 SYDVKM. CDR3 bases: TGTGCCAGCAGTCTAGGACACGTCGGAAACACCATACATTTT. Translation: CASSLGHVGNTIHF.